These T cell receptor beta chains were read from a single sample in a study of T cell responses to AZD1222 COVID-19 vaccine. Generated by immunoSEQ multiplex PCR, the TCRdb table keeps only in-frame clones and is missing some. This sample carries fewer than 110,000 clones, about 89% of them seen once, and the ten largest clones take around 6.7%. The specimen was peripheral blood, collected on day 0 of AZD1222 vaccination. The receptors originated from an adult in good health. CDR3s include the opening cysteine and the closing phenylalanine or tryptophan. D genes are given only for firm matches. Size is omitted from some rows. Given values are once, few, many or a class for expanded clones.

size	D	length	V	J	DNA	CDR3
NA	NA	14	TRBV10-3	TRBJ1-5	TGTGCCATCAGTGTTTCAGATAGCAATCAGCCCCAGCATTTT	CAISVSDSNQPQHF
NA	NA	14	TRBV4-1	TRBJ1-2	TGCGCCAGCAGCCAAGTGGACGAGAGCCGCGGCTACACCTTC	CASSQVDESRGYTF
NA	NA	12	TRBV5-8	TRBJ1-1	TGTGCCAGCAGCTTGTATGTGACAGAAGCTTTCTTT	CASSLYVTEAFF
NA	NA	18	TRBV6-2/TRBV6-3	TRBJ2-4	TGTGCCAGCAGCACCCGACATCCGCCAGGGGTTGTCAAAAACATTCAGTACTTC	CASSTRHPPGVVKNIQYF
NA	NA	15	TRBV3-1/TRBV3-2	TRBJ2-1	TGTGCCAGCAGCCAAGTTTCTGGGACACACGGTGAGCAGTTCTTC	CASSQVSGTHGEQFF
NA	NA	13	TRBV5-1	TRBJ2-2	TGCGCCAGCAGTAGCGGGAACACCGGGGAGCTGTTTTTT	CASSSGNTGELFF
NA	NA	15	TRBV19	TRBJ2-1	TGTGCCAGTAGTATAGGACTTCACTCCTACAATGAGCAGTTCTTC	CASSIGLHSYNEQFF
NA	TRBD1	14	TRBV27	TRBJ1-4	TGTGCCAGCGGAACCGGGACAGGGAGTGAAAAACTGTTTTTT	CASGTGTGSEKLFF
once	NA	14	TRBV3-1/TRBV3-2	TRBJ2-7	TGTGCCAGCAGCCGTAGACAGAACGCCTACGAGCAGTACTTC	CASSRRQNAYEQYF
NA	NA	12	TRBV6-2/TRBV6-3	TRBJ2-2	TGTGCCAGCAGTTATGTCAACGGGGAGCTGTTTTTT	CASSYVNGELFF
NA	TRBD1	17	TRBV28	TRBJ2-7	TGTGCCAGCAGTTTGAGTTCCGGGACAGGAAGGCGCTACGAGCAGTACTTC	CASSLSSGTGRRYEQYF
NA	NA	14	TRBV7-9	TRBJ2-7	TGTGCCAGCAGCTCTCGTGTGACTCCGGCTTTCAAGTACTTC	CASSSRVTPAFKYF
NA	NA	15	TRBV28	TRBJ2-5	TGTGCCAGCAGTTCTTATCTCCCCGAGCAAGAGACCCAGTACTTC	CASSSYLPEQETQYF
NA	NA	17	TRBV5-1	TRBJ2-1	TGCGCCAGCAGCTTGGAGGGCCAGGGCCAATTCTACAATGAGCAGTTCTTC	CASSLEGQGQFYNEQFF
NA	NA	16	TRBV5-1	TRBJ1-3	TGCGCCAGCAGCTTGAGACAGGCGAGCTCTGGAAACACCATATATTTT	CASSLRQASSGNTIYF
NA	NA	15	TRBV19	TRBJ1-2	TGTGCCAGTAGTGCTGAAGGATACCTCTATGCGGGCTACACCTTC	CASSAEGYLYAGYTF
NA	TRBD1	14	TRBV5-1	TRBJ1-2	TGCGCCAGCAGCACAACCGGGACAGGGGGCGGCTACACCTTC	CASSTTGTGGGYTF
NA	NA	15	TRBV19	TRBJ1-2	TGTGCCAGTAGTATAATGGGGGGCGACAACTATGGCTACACCTTC	CASSIMGGDNYGYTF
NA	NA	11	TRBV3-1/TRBV3-2	TRBJ2-7	TGTGCCAGCAGCCAAGACTACGAGCAGTACTTC	CASSQDYEQYF
NA	TRBD1	15	TRBV5-1	TRBJ2-2	TGCGCCAGCAACGACAGGGGACGACACACCGGGGAGCTGTTTTTT	CASNDRGRHTGELFF
NA	NA	13	TRBV11-3	TRBJ1-2	TGTGCCAGCAGCGTTCAGGACCACTATGGCTACACCTTC	CASSVQDHYGYTF
NA	TRBD2	17	TRBV7-7	TRBJ2-2	TGTGCTAGCAGCTTAGCGGTAGCGGGAGCAGTAACCGGGGAGCTGTTTTTT	CASSLAVAGAVTGELFF
NA	NA	13	TRBV30	TRBJ2-7	TGTGCCTGGACGACAGAGAGGGAGTACGAGCAGTACTTC	CAWTTEREYEQYF
NA	NA	14	TRBV3-1/TRBV3-2	TRBJ2-3	TGTGCCAGCAGCATCAGGGGGGCCACAGATACGCAGTATTTT	CASSIRGATDTQYF
NA	NA	13	TRBV12-3/TRBV12-4	TRBJ1-5	TGTGCCAGCAGGCTACAGGAGGATCAGCCCCAGCATTTT	CASRLQEDQPQHF
NA	TRBD2	14	TRBV3-1/TRBV3-2	TRBJ2-5	TGTGCCAGCAGCCCACTAGCGGGAGTCGAGACCCAGTACTTC	CASSPLAGVETQYF
NA	TRBD1	19	TRBV7-3	TRBJ2-6	TGTGCCAGCAGCTCGGACAGGGCCCTCATCCGCTCTGGGGCCAACGTCCTGACTTTC	CASSSDRALIRSGANVLTF
NA	NA	15	TRBV6-4	TRBJ2-3	TGTGCCAGCAGTGACTCGGGACACCGCACAGATACGCAGTATTTT	CASSDSGHRTDTQYF
NA	NA	14	TRBV21-1	TRBJ1-1	TGTGCCAGCAGCAAAGCGCTTCGGGGCACTGAAGCTTTCTTT	CASSKALRGTEAFF
NA	NA	16	TRBV18	TRBJ2-4	TGTGCCAGCTCACCACTCCATGCGGCTGCCAAAAACATTCAGTACTTC	CASSPLHAAAKNIQYF
NA	TRBD1	17	TRBV19	TRBJ1-5	TGTGCCAGTAGTGTGGGACAGGGGACTATTAACAGTCAGCCCCAGCATTTT	CASSVGQGTINSQPQHF
NA	NA	17	TRBV5-1	TRBJ2-3	TGCGCCAGCAGCTTGGGGGTTCTAGCGCCGGTTGCAGATACGCAGTATTTT	CASSLGVLAPVADTQYF
NA	TRBD1	15	TRBV19	TRBJ1-2	TGTGCCAGTACCATGGGACAGGGGGCGCGATATGGCTACACCTTC	CASTMGQGARYGYTF
NA	TRBD1	14	TRBV5-4	TRBJ2-5	TGTGCCAGCAGCGGCCGACAGGGCCAAGAGACCCAGTACTTC	CASSGRQGQETQYF
few	NA	13	TRBV10-3	TRBJ1-5	TGTGCCACCCGACAGGATAGCAATCAGCCCCAGCATTTT	CATRQDSNQPQHF
NA	NA	14	TRBV7-3	TRBJ1-1	TGTGCCAGCAGGCCACAGGGCTGGGGGACTGAAGCTTTCTTT	CASRPQGWGTEAFF
NA	TRBD1	15	TRBV5-1	TRBJ1-2	TGCGCCAGCAGCCGGGGACAGGGACGTAACTATGGCTACACCTTC	CASSRGQGRNYGYTF
NA	NA	12	TRBV19	TRBJ2-4	TGTGCCACCGGCGTAGGTCAAAACATTCAGTACTTC	CATGVGQNIQYF
NA	NA	11	TRBV6-4	TRBJ1-2	TGTGCCAGCAGTCTTGGCTATGGCTACACCTTC	CASSLGYGYTF
NA	NA	17	TRBV7-6	TRBJ2-2	TGTGCCAGCAGCTCCCAAGCTGCGGGGTTGAACACCGGGGAGCTGTTTTTT	CASSSQAAGLNTGELFF
NA	NA	13	TRBV29-1	TRBJ1-6	TGCAGCGTCGCAGTAGGGTTCAATTCACCCCTCCACTTT	CSVAVGFNSPLHF
NA	TRBD1	14	TRBV19	TRBJ2-7	TGTGCCAGTAGTATCCGGACAGGGAGCTACGAGCAGTACTTC	CASSIRTGSYEQYF
NA	TRBD2	16	TRBV23-1	TRBJ2-7	TGCGCCAGCAGTCTAAGGACTAGCGGGAGACCCTACGAGCAGTACTTC	CASSLRTSGRPYEQYF
NA	TRBD2	15	TRBV12-5	TRBJ2-2	TGTGCTAGTGGTCCCGGGACTAGTTCCGCCGGGGAGCTGTTTTTT	CASGPGTSSAGELFF
once	NA	15	TRBV29-1	TRBJ1-4	TGCAGAGTGGTTAGCAGGAGGCCAACTAATGAAAAACTGTTTTTT	CRVVSRRPTNEKLFF